This T cell receptor beta chain was identified in a study of blood T cells in healthy people across ages (dated by TCRdb to the mid-2010s). Study-level background: In model experiments, template switching captured roughly one uniquely barcoded TCR beta cDNA molecule for every two T cells. To track age-related changes in TCR beta repertoire diversity, the study relied on deep sequencing normalized with unique cDNA molecular identifiers. The donors were split into four age groups: young (average around 15 years), middle-aged (39), aged (more than 55) and long-lived (over 80). To avoid experimental bias, donors of different ages were randomly spread across the sequencing lanes. Using the same blood draw, the study looked at two additional independent replicas of 1 million unique cDNA reads for two donors, one aged 18 to 30 and the other aged 80 or older.

In regard to this clonotype: Its specific antigen is unknown. Base qualities are missing; no much larger clone stands one base away.

Receptor libraries were prepared by 5' RACE. The sample was run on an Illumina HiSeq 2500. A second about 7 to 11 cycle PCR used a sample-barcoded 5' primer and a J-beta primer mix. Each TCR beta cDNA molecule received a unique molecular identifier from a template-switch 5' adaptor carrying 12 random nucleotides. At least 3 million CDR3-containing paired-end reads were obtained from each sample. All of the RNA was converted into first-strand cDNA using the Mint cDNA synthesis kit, with a TRBC-specific oligonucleotide serving as the primer. Following uracil-DNA glycosylase treatment, all cDNA underwent a first 18-cycle PCR with the universal primers M1SS and BC2_uni_R. The authors' analysis ran thus. Each sample was normalized by randomly selecting 1 million high-quality reads, each carrying a distinct molecular identifier. Instead of being binned into consensus sequences, reads with shared molecular identifiers were discarded. MiTCR, run with a Q25 quality threshold and the strictest error-elimination algorithm, handled CDR3 identification, clonotype clustering and error correction. A nonparametric unseen species model with Euler transformation was used to estimate a lower bound on total TCR beta diversity. TCRdb took the public reads, trimmed them with fastp at Q25, ran MiXCR for clone calling and kept in-frame beta chains. Rows with one shared CDR3 protein collapse into an entry with the most common genes and DNA. The V and J calls reflect TCRdb's pipeline rather than the authors' work. Counted in this sample were some 370,000 distinct CDR3 sequences; roughly half of them appeared once. The ten largest clones represent 45% to 60% of the sample.

Systemically healthy Caucasian individuals from Russia, approximately 39 in total and aged roughly 6 to 90 years, were included as donors. Each donor gave ten milliliters of peripheral blood, collected into EDTA-treated Vacutainer tubes. PBMCs were isolated by Ficoll-Paque density-gradient centrifugation, with at least 6.5 million obtained per sample. Total RNA, at least 5 micrograms per sample, was extracted from PBMCs with Trizol reagent. The percentages of naive CD45RAhigh/CD27high T cells were determined by flow cytometry on a PBMC aliquot from every donor. Overall results and qualifications from the work: As age increased, observed TCR beta diversity per million T cells dropped in a roughly linear way, and a significant reduction was already evident by age about 40. There was a strong correlation between observed TCR beta diversity and the percentage of naive T cells measured by flow cytometry. Estimates of total diversity based on one million sequenced T cells were considered lower bounds and underestimates. Because donor CMV infection status was unknown, age-related changes in expanded clonotypes were potentially confounded. Compared with the aged group, more naive CD4+ T cells, fewer expanded clones and increased TCR diversity were shown by the long-lived group, suggesting age selection. Bulk unsorted PBMC profiling prevented conclusive comparison of naive and antigen-experienced compartments.

The clonotype comes from a man aged 60 to 69 in good health. The material sequenced was blood.

Here is the DNA: TGCGCCAGCAGCACGGCGGCAGACCTGGGGGCTTTCTTT. It translates as CASSTAADLGAFF. Recombination joined TRBV5-1 with TRBJ1-1; the D gene identity is not certain. The germline V gene encodes CDR1 SGHRS and CDR2 YFSETQ. V was cut back by 4 bases and J by 11 bases, leaving a gap of 18 bases between them. The CDR3 runs 13 amino acids, cysteine and phenylalanine included. The entry retains the CDR3 DNA only, 39 bases that are in frame from base 1.